This TCR beta chain was identified in a study of technical replicates of blood from several donors. Germline CDR1 SGHVS, CDR2 FQNEAQ. J gave up 0 bases and V 6 bases, and 5 bases lay outside the gene matches. The CDR3 spans 16 residues. Profiling relied on immunoSEQ multiplex PCR, and the TCRdb table lists in-frame clones only, not all of them. The table has over 50,000 clones, approximately 83% seen once. This clonotype originated in a human donor in good health. Some clones in this sample may be carry-over from other donors' samples. The sequenced material came from PBMCs. V and J are TRBV7-8 and TRBJ2-3; 11 nucleotides agree with TRBD2. The CDR3 bases are TGTGCCAGCAGGCCGACTAGCGGGGTCAGCACAGATACGCAGTATTTT. This gives the protein CASRPTSGVSTDTQYF.